This T cell receptor (beta chain) was identified during a study of OX40 agonist ivuxolimab in advanced cancers. Whole-study results and caveats: The mean number of expanded clones was higher in CD8+ T cells than in CD4+.

Germline values: CDR1 MNHNS, CDR2 SASEGT. This CDR3 spans 15 amino acids. V was clipped by 6 bases and J by 7 bases; unmatched bases: 9. Only in-frame clones appear in the TCRdb table, and some are missing; sequencing was by immunoSEQ multiplex PCR. The repertoire holds 70,000 or so clones, with roughly 90% as singletons. As concerns this clone: Its antigen is as yet unknown.

Source: CD4+ or CD8+ T cells sorted from blood, taken in a trial of the OX40 agonist ivuxolimab. The sequence derives from an adult with an advanced solid tumor such as melanoma, head and neck, liver or kidney cancer. The gene calls are TRBV6-1 and TRBJ1-4; TRBD1 aligns across 9 bases. CDR3 in DNA: TGTGCCAGCAGCGATATGGGGGACAGGGTTGAAAAACTGTTTTTT. This encodes CASSDMGDRVEKLFF.